Sequencing of this TCR beta chain was carried out in a study of molecular identifiers for immune sequencing clone quantification. Study-wide results and caveats: Spiked Jurkat TCR RNA equivalent to one cell was reportedly detectable in about 900,000 naive cells.

This clonotype has at least ten counts. The target antigen is unknown. Both previously described methods and listed TCR primers were employed to make bulk TCR libraries. TCRdb re-analysed the PCR reads in MiXCR, keeping a single row per CDR3 protein. In the table there are around 94,000 distinct CDR3 sequences, 30% to 45% of which are singletons. V was trimmed by 3 bases and J by 1 base, leaving 14 bases between them. The CDR3 length is 16 residues. The J gene is TRBJ2-3, the V gene TRBV12-3 or TRBV12-4; D not resolved. Sequenced sample: naive CD8+ T cells from blood, with Jurkat cell RNA spiked in. Subset denoted: FACS-sorted CD8+CD4-CCR7+CD45RA+ naive T cells. This clonotype was obtained from a human donor in good health. Some libraries in this study had Jurkat cell RNA spiked in. In nucleotides, the CDR3 is TGTGCCAGCAGTTTGGGGTGGTTCCTCGGCACAGATACGCAGTATTTT. Amino acid sequence: CASSLGWFLGTDTQYF.